The clone carrying this TCR beta chain has only a few counts. A single record per CDR3 protein comes from TCRdb applying MiXCR to the RT-PCR reads. In the table there are 800,000 to 1,000,000 distinct CDR3 sequences, approximately 18% of which are singletons. The germline gives CDR1 SGHTA, CDR2 FQGNSA. This CDR3 has 12 amino acids. Trimming cost V 4 bases and J 6 bases, with 10 bases left between them. These data are taken from a study of patients and donors after allogeneic stem cell transplantation. Material: blood, either unsorted or a sorted T cell fraction (not recorded which). The clonotype comes from a human donor who was either an allogeneic HSCT recipient or a stem cell or donor lymphocyte infusion donor (not recorded which). It is not recorded whose cells these are; they may come from a transplant donor. The chain joins TRBV7-2 to TRBJ2-7; D might be TRBD2 (6 bases). CDR3 coding DNA: TGTGCCAGCAGCTCCTTGGGGGGCGAGCAGTACTTC. Its translation is CASSSLGGEQYF.